Presented here are 29 T cell receptor beta chains from one specimen sequenced in a study of radiotherapy plus CTLA-4 blockade in lung cancer. TCRdb keeps only in-frame clones here, not all; method: immunoSEQ multiplex PCR. The sample lists some 52,000 clones, around four fifths occurring once. The sample was peripheral blood, taken from a patient treated with radiotherapy plus ipilimumab. These receptors originate from a human donor with non-small cell lung cancer who had a partial response to radiotherapy plus ipilimumab.

This clone has only a few counts. The chain recombines TRBV5-1 with TRBJ1-6; the match to TRBD1 covers 9 bases. The CDR3 length is 14 residues. Germline CDR1 and CDR2: SGHRS and YFSETQ. V gave up 3 bases and J gave up 8 bases; unmatched junction bases: 3. DNA for the CDR3: TGCGCCAGCAGCTCTGACAGGGGGGATTCACCCCTCCACTTT. Translation gives CASSSDRGDSPLHF.

This clone was seen just once. CDR3: CASSQLPQINNSPLHF. The CDR3 DNA follows: TGTGCCAGCAGCCAATTACCACAGATCAATAATTCACCCCTCCACTTT. The gene calls are TRBV14 and TRBJ1-6; D remains ambiguous. The germline CDR1 and CDR2 sequences are SGHDN and FVKESK. Trimming took off 2 bases at V and 5 bases at J, with 13 bases between the two ends. CDR3 length: 16 residues.

This sequence joins TRBV27 and TRBJ1-3; D is perhaps TRBD1 (6 bases). Trimming left V 5 bases short and J 6 bases short, with 11 bases between. This CDR3 has 13 residues. From germline, CDR1 is MNHEY and CDR2 SMNVEV (reference sequence). The CDR3 nucleotides are TGTGCCAGCAGTACGGACAGAGAAAACACCATATATTTT. Its protein product is CASSTDRENTIYF.

The rearrangement uses TRBV6-5 and TRBJ2-5, with TRBD1 matching 11 bases. The better agreement between TRBJ2-7 and the DNA end casts doubt on the J call. The length of the CDR3 is 14 residues. The germline V gene encodes CDR1 MNHEY and CDR2 SVGAGI. The CDR3 reads CASSGTGGGNEQYF. The CDR3 nucleotides read TGTGCCAGCAGCGGGACAGGGGGTGGTAACGAGCAGTACTTC.

This clone was observed a few times. The chain carries TRBV25-1 and TRBJ2-1; 8 nucleotides align to TRBD2. The CDR3 runs 16 residues. The germline gives CDR1 MGHDK, CDR2 SYGVNS. Losses at the gene ends were 2 bases for V and 2 bases for J; bases not matched to a gene: 5. The chain's CDR3 is CASSELAGSTYNEQFF. The CDR3 DNA reads as TGTGCCAGCAGTGAACTAGCGGGCTCTACCTACAATGAGCAGTTCTTC. The entire variable domain, with the rest obtained from reference TRBV25-1 and TRBJ2-1, is as follows: EADIYQTPRYLVIGTGKKITLECSQTMGHDKMYWYQQDPGMELHLIHYSYGVNSTEKGDLSSESTVSRIRTEHFPLTLESARPSHTSQYLCASSELAGSTYNEQFFGPGTRLTVL.

This clone was seen once. V usage is TRBV5-1 and J usage is TRBJ2-7; TRBD1 is a possible D gene (6 bases). The CDR3 sequence is 18 residues long. The germline CDR1 and CDR2 sequences are SGHRS and YFSETQ. Trimming removed 2 bases from V and 4 bases from J, with 25 bases in between. The CDR3 sequence is CASSFKTGPVRLDYEQYF. The CDR3 nucleotides are TGCGCCAGCAGCTTCAAGACAGGCCCCGTTCGACTCGATTACGAGCAGTACTTC.

The chain links TRBV19 to TRBJ1-1; D remains ambiguous. This CDR3 has 14 amino acids. Trimming took 3 bases from V and 6 from J, leaving 14 bases between them. Looked up from germline, CDR1 is LNHDA and CDR2 is SQIVND (reference sequence). The CDR3 loop reads CASSMEGSGAEAFF. CDR3 DNA: TGTGCCAGTAGTATGGAGGGATCGGGAGCTGAAGCTTTCTTT.

The rearrangement uses TRBV5-1 and TRBJ2-5; D possibly corresponds to TRBD1 (5 bases). Looked up from germline, CDR1 is SGHRS and CDR2 is YFSETQ. The CDR3 has 13 residues. V was clipped by 1 base and J by 5 bases, with 9 bases between them. The CDR3 loop reads CASSLQGPETQYF. The CDR3 bases are TGCGCCAGCAGCTTGCAGGGCCCCGAGACCCAGTACTTC.

This clone has just one count. DNA for the CDR3: TGTGCCAGCAGTGAACGAGGGCAGATCTACGAGCAGTACTTC. Encoded protein: CASSERGQIYEQYF. The chain carries TRBV2 and TRBJ2-7, with TRBD2 as a possible D gene (5 bases). V dropped 2 bases and J dropped 3 bases, with 11 bases sitting between them. CDR1 and CDR2 (germline): SNHLY, FYNNEI. The CDR3 is made up of 14 amino acids.

The chain joins TRBV21-1 to TRBJ2-7; the DNA was not compared with TRBD1, the D call given in the table. TRBV21-1 is shown as a pseudogene. The CDR3 sequence is 16 residues long. Here the CDR3 reads CASSKGLRDRGNEQYF. CDR3 DNA: TGTGCCAGCAGCAAAGGGCTCCGGGACAGGGGTAACGAGCAGTACTTC.

V is TRBV5-6 and J is TRBJ2-7; D unclear. Trimming left V 0 bases short and J 1 base short, with 5 bases between. CDR1 and CDR2 from the germline V gene are SGHDT and YYEEEE. The CDR3 consists of 13 residues. The CDR3 DNA reads as TGTGCCAGCAGCTTGGTACAATCCTACGAGCAGTACTTC. It specifies CASSLVQSYEQYF.

The V and J genes are TRBV7-2 and TRBJ2-2; 7 bases are shared with TRBD1. CDR1 is SGHTA and CDR2 is FQGNSA in the germline V gene. The CDR3 consists of 15 residues. With V trimmed by 5 bases and J by 3 bases, 6 bases remained unmatched. CDR3 DNA sequence: TGTGCCAGCAGCCCGGACAGGCAAGACACCGGGGAGCTGTTTTTT. Amino acids: CASSPDRQDTGELFF.

The chain couples TRBV6-1 to TRBJ2-7, with 8 positions matching TRBD1. This CDR3 comprises 17 residues. Germline V gene sequence: CDR1 MNHNS, CDR2 SASEGT. V shed 4 bases, J shed 4 bases, and the junction held 15 bases outside the gene matches. CDR3 nucleotide sequence: TGTGCCAGCAGTGCGGGATCTGGACAGGGTGAGAGGTACGAGCAGTACTTC. As protein: CASSAGSGQGERYEQYF.

The chain uses TRBV6-5 and TRBJ2-2, with a tentative D call TRBD2 (7 bases). CDR1 and CDR2 (germline): MNHEY, SVGAGI. This CDR3 has 15 residues. Trimming pared 2 bases from V and 7 bases from J, leaving 14 bases between. The CDR3 spells CASSYLTGGYGELFF. Written as DNA, the CDR3 is TGTGCCAGCAGTTACCTAACGGGGGGCTACGGGGAGCTGTTTTTT.

DNA for the CDR3: TGCAGCGTTGTTCCAAGGGGCTCCTACAATGAGCAGTTCTTC. This sequence encodes CSVVPRGSYNEQFF. The rearrangement joins TRBV29-1 to TRBJ2-1; D may be TRBD1 (5 bases). Germline V gene sequence: CDR1 SQVTM, CDR2 ANQGSEA. This CDR3 has 14 amino acids. Trimming took off 4 bases at V and 0 bases at J, with 10 bases between the two ends.

The V and J genes are TRBV5-4 and TRBJ2-3, with D hard to call. The CDR3 covers 14 residues. Deletions cut 0 bases from V and 0 bases from J, with 5 bases between. Germline CDR1 SGHNT, CDR2 YYREEE (reference sequence). CDR3 sequence: CASSLATSTDTQYF. CDR3 coding DNA: TGTGCCAGCAGCTTGGCTACCAGCACAGATACGCAGTATTTT. Combining the CDR3 with reference TRBV5-4 and TRBJ2-3 gives the whole variable domain ETGVTQSPTHLIKTRGQQVTLRCSSQSGHNTVSWYQQALGQGPQFIFQYYREEENGRGNFPPRFSGLQFPNYSSELNVNALELDDSALYLCASSLATSTDTQYFGPGTRLTVL.

The V gene is TRBV6-4, the J gene TRBJ2-3; D ambiguous. V was clipped by 2 bases and J by 0 bases, with 9 bases between them. The CDR3 loop spans 15 amino acids. The germline V gene encodes CDR1 MRHNA and CDR2 SNTAGT. DNA for the CDR3: TGTGCCAGCAGTGACACGGGTTTTAGCACAGATACGCAGTATTTT. Its translation: CASSDTGFSTDTQYF.

This chain joins TRBV19 and TRBJ1-1, with 7 bases that match TRBD1. Trimming at V came to 6 bases and at J to 5 bases, leaving 9 bases not matched to a gene. The germline V gene has CDR1 LNHDA and CDR2 SQIVND (reference sequence). The CDR3 spans 14 residues. The CDR3: CASSISTGATEAFF. CDR3 sequence (DNA): TGTGCCAGTAGCATCTCTACAGGGGCGACTGAAGCTTTCTTT. The whole variable domain, filled in from reference TRBV19 and TRBJ1-1, reads DGGITQSPKYLFRKEGQNVTLSCEQNLNHDAMYWYRQDPGQGLRLIYYSQIVNDFQKGDIAEGYSVSREKKESFPLTVTSAQKNPTAFYLCASSISTGATEAFFGQGTRLTVV.

This chain connects TRBV27 to TRBJ1-1; 10 positions match TRBD1. The V gene's germline CDR1 is MNHEY and CDR2 SMNVEV (reference sequence). The length of the CDR3 is 18 residues. The ends lost 5 bases at V and 0 bases at J; junction bases unmatched: 12. In DNA form, the CDR3 reads TGTGCCAGCAGTCCCTACTCCGGGACAGGGGCCCTGAACACTGAAGCTTTCTTT. Its translation is CASSPYSGTGALNTEAFF.

The rearrangement links TRBV5-4 to TRBJ1-2; 8 nucleotides agree with TRBD1. After removal of 4 bases from V and 0 bases from J, the junction contained 14 bases not matched to a gene. Looked up from germline, CDR1 is SGHNT and CDR2 is YYREEE (reference sequence). The CDR3 consists of 18 residues. This CDR3 is CASSPIPTGGMSNYGYTF. Written as DNA, the CDR3 is TGTGCCAGCAGCCCAATCCCCACAGGGGGAATGTCTAACTATGGCTACACCTTC.

The V gene is TRBV5-1, the J gene TRBJ2-1, with D perhaps matching TRBD2 (6 bases). In germline, CDR1 is SGHRS, CDR2 YFSETQ. V lost 4 bases and J lost 4, with 15 bases in between. This CDR3 has 15 residues. CDR3 residues: CASSASGTRYNEQFF. In DNA, the CDR3 is TGCGCCAGCAGCGCGTCCGGGACTCGATACAATGAGCAGTTCTTC.

V usage is TRBV7-2 and J usage is TRBJ2-3; 7 bases fit TRBD2. The CDR3 runs 14 residues. Germline assignment: CDR1 SGHTA and CDR2 FQGNSA. V shed 3 bases, J shed 5 bases, and the junction held 5 bases outside the gene matches. CDR3 loop: CASSFRGEIDTQYF. The CDR3 DNA follows: TGTGCCAGCAGCTTTCGGGGGGAAATAGATACGCAGTATTTT. Supplemented by reference TRBV7-2 and TRBJ2-3, the full variable domain reads GAGVSQSPSNKVTEKGKDVELRCDPISGHTALYWYRQSLGQGLEFLIYFQGNSAPDKSGLPSDRFSAERTGGSVSTLTIQRTQQEDSAVYLCASSFRGEIDTQYFGPGTRLTVL.

The chain links TRBV14 to TRBJ2-7; 15 bases match TRBD2. The CDR3 has 15 amino acids. V gave up 5 bases and J gave up 4 bases; unmatched junction bases: 3. CDR1 and CDR2 (germline): SGHDN, FVKESK. CDR3 nucleotides: TGTGCCAGCAGCGGACTAGCGGGGGGGAGGTACGAGCAGTACTTC. This codes for CASSGLAGGRYEQYF.

The chain carries TRBV6-5 and TRBJ2-7; D remains unclear. Germline lookup yields CDR1 MNHEY and CDR2 SVGAGI. The CDR3 covers 14 residues. Trimming left V 4 bases short and J 6 bases short, with 16 bases between. DNA of the CDR3: TGTGCCAGCAGTTTCCAGCGAGTCCCGTCCGAGCAGTACTTC. It translates to CASSFQRVPSEQYF.

This rearrangement joins TRBV6-6 to TRBJ2-2; possible D gene TRBD2, 6 bases. The CDR3 length is 14 residues. Germline loops: CDR1 MNHNY, CDR2 SVGAGI (reference sequence). V was shortened by 0 bases and J by 5 bases, with 7 bases between the two germline ends. The CDR3 nucleotides read TGTGCCAGCAGTTACTCGAGCGGGACCGGGGAGCTGTTTTTT. Its translation: CASSYSSGTGELFF.

The V and J genes are TRBV5-6 and TRBJ1-5; a possible D gene is TRBD1 (6 bases). CDR3 length: 14 amino acids. Trimming shortened V by 4 bases and J by 2 bases, and 10 bases separated the two germline ends. The germline CDR1 and CDR2 sequences are SGHDT and YYEEEE. CDR3 loop: CASSRGGGNQPQHF. As DNA, the CDR3 is TGTGCCAGCAGCCGAGGGGGTGGCAATCAGCCCCAGCATTTT.

The chain uses TRBV7-2 and TRBJ2-7; 15 bases line up with TRBD2. The junction had 10 bases not matched to a gene; V was cut back by 5 bases and J by 5 bases. Germline V lookup: CDR1 SGHTA, CDR2 FQGNSA. The CDR3 contains 17 residues. As DNA, the CDR3 is TGTGCCAGCAGCCCAGGGACTAGCGGGGGGTTTTGGAACGAGCAGTACTTC. It encodes CASSPGTSGGFWNEQYF.

The chain has TRBV19 and TRBJ2-5; 11 bases align to TRBD2. CDR1 and CDR2 from the germline V gene are LNHDA and SQIVND (reference sequence). The CDR3 length is 14 residues. J lost 4 bases, V lost 5 bases, and 3 bases had no gene match. The CDR3 sequence is CASSASGGPETQYF. CDR3 DNA sequence: TGTGCCAGTAGTGCTAGCGGGGGGCCAGAGACCCAGTACTTC. Variable domain in full (rest from reference TRBV19 and TRBJ2-5): DGGITQSPKYLFRKEGQNVTLSCEQNLNHDAMYWYRQDPGQGLRLIYYSQIVNDFQKGDIAEGYSVSREKKESFPLTVTSAQKNPTAFYLCASSASGGPETQYFGPGTRLLVL.

V gene TRBV7-9 combines with J gene TRBJ2-3; D call uncertain. CDR3 length: 13 amino acids. CDR1 and CDR2 from the germline V gene are SEHNR and FQNEAQ (reference sequence). Trimming stripped 5 bases from V and 2 bases from J, with 8 bases between. CDR3 region: CASSPNLTDTQYF. For the CDR3, the DNA is TGTGCCAGCAGCCCTAATCTCACAGATACGCAGTATTTT.